The text below deals with one T cell receptor (beta chain). Its recognized antigen is unknown. Within one base of it there is no much larger clone, and no base qualities were kept. Collaborating institutions collected whole blood in K2EDTA tubes following their own protocols. For TCRbeta analysis, collaborators shipped samples in one of three forms: frozen whole blood, isolated PBMCs, or DNA extracted from either of those sample types. The entry originates in a study of blood T cell repertoires in COVID-19 (dated by TCRdb to 2018 to 2020). Looking at the study overall: The collaborator samples originated in the United States, Italy and Spain and spanned the acute and convalescent phases of COVID-19. The prospective study material was composed of cDNA or gDNA derived from T cells, B-cell-depleted T cells, or PBMCs. Where available, HLA class I and class II types were taken from metadata supplied by the sample provider and were not determined by assay-based typing. Samples were obtained from the ongoing ImmuneRACE study (first 160 participants) and from some 1,200 subjects provided by 6 global collaborators. The repertoires were made available in a free public database intended to serve as a resource for research on the immune response to SARS-CoV-2. Sample metadata almost always included a de-identified subject ID, COVID-19 status, age in years and sex. Subjects who had been exposed to COVID-19, were actively infected with it, or had recovered from it provided the deeply sampled blood TCRbeta repertoires that made up the dataset. Paper-wide results and their limitations: How much clinical and demographic metadata was included differed by source and by participant, and the metadata was provided uncurated.

Measured from the cysteine to the phenylalanine, the CDR3 is 15 residues long. The sequence is cut down to CDR3 DNA, 45 bases in frame from base 1. The junction shows trimming of 6 bases on V and 0 bases on J, plus 14 bases between the germline ends. Via the germline V gene (reference sequence), CDR1 is SEHNR and CDR2 FQNEAQ. The immunoSEQ Assay, a bias-controlled multiplex PCR, was used to amplify TCRbeta CDR3 regions from genomic DNA. In the paper's pipeline: Within the assay, amplification of reference gene primers was used to estimate how many nucleated cells each sample contained. Sequence reads were collapsed and filtered to measure the absolute abundance of every unique TCRbeta CDR3 rearrangement. For each sample, productive Simpson clonality was calculated as the square root of Simpson's diversity index across productive rearrangements. Imported from immuneACCESS, the table was reduced by TCRdb to in-frame sequences with V and J called. These copies leave out some clones; in studies compared against another copy, an unresolved V gene accounts for under half, and the cause of the remainder is not known. The V and J calls and clone size come from that table; D and trimming were worked out from the DNA. This sample comprises 35,000 to 45,000 clones, about 75% of them detected only once. About 8.5% of the sample belongs to the ten largest clones.

This clonotype originated in a man between 70 and 80 years old with active or convalescent COVID-19. The sample taken for sequencing was peripheral blood. Recombination linked TRBV7-9 to TRBJ1-1; the D gene remains uncertain. The bases are TGTGCCAGCAGTTCCCCGGGAAACATGAACACTGAAGCTTTCTTT. Translation gives CASSSPGNMNTEAFF. The full variable domain, with segments outside the CDR3 supplied by the reference TRBV7-9 and TRBJ1-1 proteins, appears as DTGVSQNPRHKITKRGQNVTFRCDPISEHNRLYWYRQTLGQGPEFLTYFQNEAQLEKSRLLSDRFSAERPKGSFSTLEIQRTEQGDSAMYLCASSSPGNMNTEAFFGQGTRLTVV.